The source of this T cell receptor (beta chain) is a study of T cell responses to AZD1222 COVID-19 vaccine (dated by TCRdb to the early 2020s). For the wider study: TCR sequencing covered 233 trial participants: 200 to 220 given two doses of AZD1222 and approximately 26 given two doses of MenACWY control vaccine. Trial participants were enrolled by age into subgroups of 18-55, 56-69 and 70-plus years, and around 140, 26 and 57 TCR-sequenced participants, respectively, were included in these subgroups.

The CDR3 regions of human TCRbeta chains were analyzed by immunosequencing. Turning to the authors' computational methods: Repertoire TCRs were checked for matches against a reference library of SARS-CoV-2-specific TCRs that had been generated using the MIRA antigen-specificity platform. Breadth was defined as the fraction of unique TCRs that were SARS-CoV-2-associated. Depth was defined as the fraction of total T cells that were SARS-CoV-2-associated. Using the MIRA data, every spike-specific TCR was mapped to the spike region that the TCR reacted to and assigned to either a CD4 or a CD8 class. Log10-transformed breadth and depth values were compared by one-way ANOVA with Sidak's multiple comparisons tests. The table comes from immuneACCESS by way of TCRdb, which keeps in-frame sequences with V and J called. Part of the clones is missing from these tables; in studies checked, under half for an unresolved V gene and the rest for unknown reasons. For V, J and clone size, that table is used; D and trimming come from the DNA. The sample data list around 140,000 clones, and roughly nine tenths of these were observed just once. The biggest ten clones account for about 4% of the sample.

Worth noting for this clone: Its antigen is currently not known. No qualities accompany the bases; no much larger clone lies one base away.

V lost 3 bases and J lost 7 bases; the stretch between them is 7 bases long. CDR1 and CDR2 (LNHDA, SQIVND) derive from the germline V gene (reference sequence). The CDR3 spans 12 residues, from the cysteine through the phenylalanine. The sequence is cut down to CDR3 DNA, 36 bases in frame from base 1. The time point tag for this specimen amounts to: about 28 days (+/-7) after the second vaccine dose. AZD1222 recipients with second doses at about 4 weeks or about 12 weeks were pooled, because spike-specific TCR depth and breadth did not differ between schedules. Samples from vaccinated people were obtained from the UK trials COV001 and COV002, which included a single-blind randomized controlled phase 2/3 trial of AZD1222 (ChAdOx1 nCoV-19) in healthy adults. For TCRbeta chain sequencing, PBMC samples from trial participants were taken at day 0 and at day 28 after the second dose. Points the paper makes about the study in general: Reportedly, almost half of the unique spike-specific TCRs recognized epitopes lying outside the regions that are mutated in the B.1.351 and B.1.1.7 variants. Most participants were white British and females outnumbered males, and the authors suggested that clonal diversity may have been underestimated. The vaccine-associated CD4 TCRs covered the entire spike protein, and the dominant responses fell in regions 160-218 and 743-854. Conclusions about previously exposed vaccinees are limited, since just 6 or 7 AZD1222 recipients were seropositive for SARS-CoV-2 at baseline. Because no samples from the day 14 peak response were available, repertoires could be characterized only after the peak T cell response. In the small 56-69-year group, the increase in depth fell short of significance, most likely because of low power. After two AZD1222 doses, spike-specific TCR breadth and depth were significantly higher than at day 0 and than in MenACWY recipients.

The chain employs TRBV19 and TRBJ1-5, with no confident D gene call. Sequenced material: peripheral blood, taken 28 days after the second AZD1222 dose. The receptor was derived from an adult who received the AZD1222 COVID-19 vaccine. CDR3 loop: CASSMSSQPQHF. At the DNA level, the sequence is TGTGCCAGTAGTATGAGTAGCCAGCCCCAGCATTTT.